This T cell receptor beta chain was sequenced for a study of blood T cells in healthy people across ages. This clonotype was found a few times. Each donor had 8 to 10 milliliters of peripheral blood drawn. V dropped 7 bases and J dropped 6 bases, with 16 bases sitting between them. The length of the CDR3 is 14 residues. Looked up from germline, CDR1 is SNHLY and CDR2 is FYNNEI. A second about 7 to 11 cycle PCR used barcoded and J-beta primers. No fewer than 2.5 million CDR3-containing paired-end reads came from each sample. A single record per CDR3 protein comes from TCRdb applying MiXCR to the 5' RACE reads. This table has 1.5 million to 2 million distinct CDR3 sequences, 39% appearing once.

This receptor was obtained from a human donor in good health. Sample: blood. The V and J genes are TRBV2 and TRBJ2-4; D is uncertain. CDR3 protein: CASKTTGLGNIQYF. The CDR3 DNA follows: TGTGCCAGCAAAACTACTGGGTTGGGAAACATTCAGTACTTC. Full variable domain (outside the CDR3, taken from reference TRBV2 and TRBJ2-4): EPEVTQTPSHQVTQMGQEVILRCVPISNHLYFYWYRQILGQKVEFLVSFYNNEISEKSEIFDDQFSVERPDGSNFTLKIRSTKLEDSAMYFCASKTTGLGNIQYFGAGTRLSVL.